This T cell receptor beta chain appears in the sequencing data of a study of CD8 T cells in Susac syndrome. The individuals used as controls were healthy donors who had been matched for both age and sex. Random hexamers were used to reverse transcribe the RNA input (roughly 0.5 to 1 ug). TCR beta CDR3 was amplified by immunoSEQ covering 54 Vbeta and 13 Jbeta. TCRdb fed the immunoSEQ multiplex PCR reads into MiXCR, producing one record per CDR3 protein. The sample carries around 190,000 distinct CDR3 sequences, 90% to 95% recorded once. Germline V CDR1 and CDR2: MGHRA, YSYEKL. Trimming removed 3 bases at V and 2 bases at J, with 15 bases between. The CDR3 is 16 amino acids. For this clonotype: Its matching antigen is unknown.

Study results and limitations: As acknowledged by the study, its TCR sequencing and HLA analysis included a relatively small number of individuals.

This sequence joins TRBV4-1 and TRBJ2-3; D is tentatively TRBD1 or TRBD2 (5 bases each). This sequence was found in a human donor in good health. Sequencing was carried out using CD4+ T cells from PBMCs. The CDR3 sequence: CASSHPGPKPTDTQYF. The CDR3 DNA reads TGCGCCAGCAGCCATCCGGGACCCAAGCCCACAGATACGCAGTATTTT.